The subject of this entry is one T cell receptor (beta chain). CD8+ and CD4+ blood T cells underwent TCR beta sequencing. Through negative isolation, CD4+ and CD8+ T cells were obtained, while TEMRA cells were enriched using FACS. These data originate in a study of CD8 T cells in Susac syndrome. The V end lost 5 bases, the J end lost 5 bases, and 18 bases lay between the germline ends. The germline CDR1 and CDR2 sequences are MGHDK and SYGVNS. The CDR3 is 15 residues long. The RNA, roughly 0.45 to 1 ug, was put through reverse transcription using random hexamers. By means of immunoSEQ multiplex PCR, TCR beta CDR3 spanning 54 Vbeta and 13 Jbeta underwent amplification. TCRdb recomputed calls from the immunoSEQ multiplex PCR reads with MiXCR, one row per CDR3 protein. Among roughly 200,000 distinct CDR3 sequences listed, nearly 97% were seen once.

This sequence originates from a human donor with multiple sclerosis. V and J are TRBV25-1 and TRBJ1-1; TRBD1 is a possible D gene (5 bases). Material: CD4+ T cells from PBMCs. The CDR3 reads CASSPSGRLGTEAFF. Here the CDR3 DNA reads TGTGCCAGCAGTCCATCAGGGAGGTTGGGAACTGAAGCTTTCTTT.